This T cell receptor (beta chain) appears in the sequencing data of a study of blood T cell repertoires in COVID-19. Background on the study: T cells, B-cell-depleted T cells, or PBMCs supplied cDNA or gDNA.

Sequencing used immunoSEQ multiplex PCR; TCRdb keeps in-frame clones, though not all of them. The sample records around 180,000 clones, roughly nine tenths being singletons. The germline gives CDR1 SGHTA, CDR2 FQGNSA. The CDR3 extends over 14 amino acids. Trimming left V 1 base short and J 4 bases short, with 8 bases between. The sequenced material came from peripheral blood. The V and J genes are TRBV7-2 and TRBJ1-3; D not certain. The origin of this receptor is a woman under 40 with active or convalescent COVID-19. The CDR3 bases are TGTGCCAGCAGCTTAGGGGCGTCCGGAAACACCATATATTTT. Protein product: CASSLGASGNTIYF. The whole variable domain, remainder taken from reference TRBV7-2 and TRBJ1-3, is GAGVSQSPSNKVTEKGKDVELRCDPISGHTALYWYRQSLGQGLEFLIYFQGNSAPDKSGLPSDRFSAERTGGSVSTLTIQRTQQEDSAVYLCASSLGASGNTIYFGEGSWLTVV.